This T cell receptor (beta chain) was documented in a study of tumor-infiltrating lymphocytes in primary liver carcinoma. Study at large: Staging of the tumors gave T1-T3 N0M0, with widths of roughly 4.2 to 11 cm. Study-wide points: Tumor-blood pairs (like tumor-adjacent pairs) overlapped less than tumor region pairs did. Compared with blood, tumor repertoires held significantly more in their top 250 clones.

Per the germline V gene, CDR1 is SGHAT and CDR2 is FQNNGV. The CDR3 extends over 14 amino acids. This clonotype was seen a few times. Antigen: not known. At one end, the junction sequence differs from germline, possibly due to a read error. TCR beta cDNA came from approximately 0.55 ug total RNA, primed with a constant-region primer. A slightly modified ARM-PCR protocol with three nested multiplex PCR rounds produced these TCR beta libraries. It was with TRBV1-TRBV30 forward primers and a C-beta reverse primer that the first two PCR rounds were run, at approximately 10 cycles each. MiXCR was run by TCRdb on the multiplex PCR reads, yielding one entry per CDR3 protein. The sample includes 150,000 to 200,000 distinct CDR3 sequences, over 50% of them seen just once. RNA was extracted from whole blood without cell sorting, alongside germline DNA.

The specimen sequenced was peripheral blood. The receptor was derived from a man aged 40-49 years with primary liver carcinoma and hepatitis B virus infection. The chain has TRBV11-2 and TRBJ2-7; TRBD2 matches at 8 bases. CDR3 nucleotides: TGTGCCAGCAGCTCCCCGGGACGGGGGGGCGAGCAGTATTTC. This sequence encodes CASSSPGRGGEQYF.